The 14 T cell receptor beta chains listed next were all sequenced from one sample in a study of CD8+ T cells in alopecia areata. Reverse transcription of extracted RNA yielded cDNA, which provided the sequencing template. Some clones are missing from TCRdb's copy, which holds only in-frame ones; the method was immunoSEQ multiplex PCR. The sample has approximately 180,000 clones, 63% seen once. This material consisted of CD4+ T cells sorted from blood, taken at week 0. These receptors were obtained from a human donor with alopecia areata.

J is TRBJ2-4 and V is TRBV30, with D perhaps matching TRBD1 (6 bases). The germline V gene has CDR1 GTSNPN and CDR2 SVGIG (reference sequence). The V and J ends lost 0 bases and 0 bases respectively, with 9 bases between them. The CDR3 runs 15 residues. CDR3 DNA sequence: TGTGCCTGGAGTGTCGGACAGCCAGCCAAAAACATTCAGTACTTC. Translated, it gives CAWSVGQPAKNIQYF. Full variable domain (outside the CDR3, taken from reference TRBV30 and TRBJ2-4): SQTIHQWPATLVQPVGSPLSLECTVEGTSNPNLYWYRQAAGRGLQLLFYSVGIGQISSEVPQNLSASRPQDRQFILSSKKLLLSDSGFYLCAWSVGQPAKNIQYFGAGTRLSVL.

The V gene is TRBV30, the J gene TRBJ2-4; tentative D call: TRBD2 (6 bases). CDR3 length equals 12 residues. With 2 bases removed from V and 9 bases from J, the gap between germline ends came to 11 bases. Germline V lookup: CDR1 GTSNPN, CDR2 SVGIG (reference sequence). CDR3 sequence reads: CAWSHRGSIQYF. CDR3 nucleotides: TGTGCCTGGAGTCATCGGGGGAGCATTCAGTACTTC. Based on the CDR3 plus reference TRBV30 and TRBJ2-4, the full variable domain is SQTIHQWPATLVQPVGSPLSLECTVEGTSNPNLYWYRQAAGRGLQLLFYSVGIGQISSEVPQNLSASRPQDRQFILSSKKLLLSDSGFYLCAWSHRGSIQYFGAGTRLSVL.

The chain is built from TRBV4-1 and TRBJ2-4; D perhaps matches TRBD1 (6 bases). The CDR3 is 15 amino acids. Trimming stripped 4 bases from V and 1 base from J, with 11 bases between. Germline CDR1 and CDR2: MGHRA and YSYEKL. CDR3 sequence: CASSLMGAAKNIQYF. The CDR3 DNA reads TGCGCCAGCAGCCTCATGGGGGCGGCCAAAAACATTCAGTACTTC.

This chain links TRBV5-1 with TRBJ2-7; D unclear. Trimming cost V 1 base and J 3 bases, with 8 bases left between them. CDR3 size: 13 residues. Germline V gives CDR1 SGHRS, CDR2 YFSETQ. The chain's CDR3 is CASSLQRDYEQYF. CDR3 DNA: TGCGCCAGCAGCTTGCAAAGGGACTACGAGCAGTACTTC.

This clone was found a few times. The V and J genes are TRBV19 and TRBJ1-4, with a tentative D call TRBD1 (5 bases). The CDR3 totals 15 residues. The V end was cut by 7 bases, the J end by 10 bases, with 22 bases between. Germline V gene sequence: CDR1 LNHDA, CDR2 SQIVND (reference sequence). CDR3 in amino acids: CASTQGGARGRKLFF. CDR3 in DNA: TGTGCCAGTACCCAAGGAGGGGCCCGGGGCCGAAAACTGTTTTTT.

J is TRBJ2-1 and V is TRBV21-1; the table's D gene call, TRBD1, was not cross checked with the DNA. TRBV21-1 is annotated as a pseudogene. This CDR3 contains 14 residues. Here the CDR3 DNA reads TGTGCCAGCAGCTGGGACAGGAAAAATAATGAGCAGTTCTTC. Its translation is CASSWDRKNNEQFF.

The V gene is TRBV11-1, the J gene TRBJ1-1; perhaps TRBD1 as D (5 bases). CDR1 is SGHAT and CDR2 is FQDESV in the germline V gene (reference sequence). This CDR3 has 12 residues. Trimming left V 5 bases short and J 4 bases short, with 8 bases between. Written as DNA, the CDR3 is TGTGCCAGCAGCGTGAGGGGCACTGAAGCTTTCTTT. It codes for CASSVRGTEAFF. Combining the CDR3 with reference TRBV11-1 and TRBJ1-1 gives the whole variable domain EAEVAQSPRYKITEKSQAVAFWCDPISGHATLYWYRQILGQGPELLVQFQDESVVDDSQLPKDRFSAERLKGVDSTLKIQPAELGDSAMYLCASSVRGTEAFFGQGTRLTVV.

The rearrangement links TRBV14 to TRBJ2-7; TRBD1 is a possible D gene (6 bases). The germline V and J ends were trimmed by 0 bases and 7 bases, with 13 bases remaining between them. CDR1 SGHDN and CDR2 FVKESK come from the germline V gene. The CDR3 consists of 14 residues. The CDR3 reads CASSQDQTDREQYF. CDR3 coding DNA: TGTGCCAGCAGCCAAGATCAGACTGACAGGGAGCAGTACTTC. Together with reference TRBV14 and TRBJ2-7, the CDR3 gives the full variable domain: EAGVTQFPSHSVIEKGQTVTLRCDPISGHDNLYWYRRVMGKEIKFLLHFVKESKQDESGMPNNRFLAERTGGTYSTLKVQPAELEDSGVYFCASSQDQTDREQYFGPGTRLTVT.

V gene TRBV29-1 combines with J gene TRBJ1-1; D ambiguous. This CDR3 contains 12 residues. Between the trimmed V and J ends, which lost 3 bases and 8 bases, there was a span of 13 bases. Germline V gene lookup returns CDR1 SQVTM and CDR2 ANQGSEA. CDR3 sequence: CSVEAVGKEAFF. The CDR3 DNA is TGCAGCGTTGAGGCCGTCGGGAAAGAAGCTTTCTTT.

The chain joins TRBV30 to TRBJ1-6, with 9 bases lining up with TRBD1. The V gene's germline CDR1 is GTSNPN and CDR2 SVGIG (reference sequence). Trimming at V came to 5 bases and at J to 9 bases, leaving 5 bases not matched to a gene. This CDR3 is 13 amino acids long. The DNA of the CDR3 is TGTGCCTGGGACCGGGACAGGGTTTCACCCCTCCACTTT. Protein sequence: CAWDRDRVSPLHF.

This clone was counted only a few times. The rearrangement uses TRBV29-1 and TRBJ2-7, with 7 bases that match TRBD1. V lost 3 bases and J lost 4; bases outside the gene matches: 3. Per the germline V gene, CDR1 is SQVTM and CDR2 is ANQGSEA. The CDR3 is 12 residues long. Here the CDR3 DNA reads TGCAGCGTTGATGGGACAGATTACGAGCAGTACTTC. This codes for CSVDGTDYEQYF.

The chain links TRBV27 to TRBJ2-3; weak D call: TRBD2 (6 bases). CDR3 length equals 15 residues. CDR1 and CDR2 (germline): MNHEY, SMNVEV (reference sequence). V lost 4 bases and J 0 bases, leaving 11 bases between the germline ends. The CDR3 is CASSSVGGSTDTQYF. For the CDR3, the DNA is TGTGCCAGCAGTTCCGTCGGGGGTAGCACAGATACGCAGTATTTT.

This clone occurred a few times. J is TRBJ2-2 and V is TRBV5-1, with 13 bases fitting TRBD2. J lost 6 bases, V lost 3 bases, and 2 bases had no gene match. The CDR3 length is 15 residues. The germline V gene has CDR1 SGHRS and CDR2 YFSETQ. CDR3 sequence: CASSYGLAGAGELFF. CDR3 DNA sequence: TGCGCCAGCAGCTACGGACTAGCGGGGGCCGGGGAGCTGTTTTTT.

V and J are TRBV2 and TRBJ2-1; D gene unclear. The CDR3 spans 10 residues. V was trimmed by 8 bases and J by 5 bases, leaving 4 bases between them. CDR1 is SNHLY, CDR2 FYNNEI, per germline. CDR3 amino acids: CASGDNEQFF. The CDR3 DNA follows: TGTGCCAGCGGCGACAATGAGCAGTTCTTC.